The clone carrying this T cell receptor (beta chain) was counted between two and nine times. Preparing the TCRbeta library involved the use of unique molecular identifiers. TCRdb redid the calling of the PCR reads with MiXCR, one entry per CDR3 protein. The top ten hold about 3.9% of the sample, which has about 360,000 distinct CDR3 sequences, 10% to 15% seen once. Germline CDR1 and CDR2: SGHDT and YYEEEE. CDR3 length: 14 residues. V dropped 4 bases and J dropped 7 bases, with 15 bases sitting between them. This sample is part of a study of T-cell reconstitution after alpha-beta-depleted transplantation in children.

The source material was PBMCs, sampled from the stem cell graft. The clonotype was recovered from a human donor who donated a stem cell graft to a child with Fanconi anemia. The chain employs TRBV5-6 and TRBJ2-4; no definite D call. CDR3 DNA sequence: TGTGCCAGCAGCCTCTGGGGAACTCGGAACATTCAGTACTTC. Protein sequence: CASSLWGTRNIQYF.